This TCR beta chain was recovered during a study of shared clonotypes between healthy human individuals. The repertoire was sequenced with immunoSEQ multiplex PCR; TCRdb's copy has only in-frame clones and lacks some. The sample consists of over a million clones, around 97% of them appearing once. Per germline, CDR1 MGHDK and CDR2 SYGVNS. V dropped 6 bases and J dropped 0 bases, with 12 bases sitting between them. This CDR3 contains 14 residues. Source material: naive CD4+ T cells sorted from blood. Noted subset: CD45RA+ positively selected. The gene calls are TRBV25-1 and TRBJ2-7; maybe TRBD2 (6 bases). The sequence came from a man younger than 40 in good health. The CDR3: CASRSGPVSYEQYF. The CDR3 nucleotides read TGTGCCAGCAGAAGCGGGCCGGTCTCCTACGAGCAGTACTTC.